A selection of T cell receptor beta chains follows, all from one sample in a study of T cell repertoires in aging, cancer and after chemotherapy. TCRdb re-analysed the multiplex PCR reads in MiXCR, keeping a single row per CDR3 protein. Found here are some 11,000 distinct CDR3 sequences, 30% of them singletons; the top ten hold under 2.5%. The source material was blood. These receptor sequences come from a human donor in good health. Both conserved end residues are trimmed from each CDR3. The order of the fields is J gene, V gene, CDR3 protein.

TRBJ2-1 TRBV27 ASSPLTSKNAYNEQF
TRBJ2-7 TRBV4-2 ASSQGIGTSSLSSYEQY
TRBJ2-2 TRBV5-6 ASSFQNTGELF
TRBJ1-1 TRBV30 AWSKTKRNTEAF
TRBJ2-3 TRBV20-1 SAALAGLTDTQY
TRBJ1-1 TRBV30 ACLGQGNTEAF
TRBJ2-7 TRBV30 AWSVVGVDEQY
TRBJ2-3 TRBV29-1 SVDWGGDTQY
TRBJ1-3 TRBV7-9 ASSLGTGPGNTIY
TRBJ2-1 TRBV24-1 ATRGSKAETYNEQF
TRBJ2-1 TRBV6-5 ASSYLLGDSTYNEQF
TRBJ2-2 TRBV6-5 ASRLDNTGELF
TRBJ2-7 TRBV24-1 ATSGISYEQY
TRBJ2-6 TRBV7-2 ASSGRTLPGANVLT
TRBJ1-2 TRBV6-5 ASSRRQERDGYT
TRBJ2-5 TRBV18 ASSPTWTQQETQY
TRBJ2-2 TRBV10-3 AIRNSGTGFGGELF
TRBJ2-7 TRBV7-2 ASNQDRAAALEYEQY
TRBJ1-2 TRBV6-1 ASNPNGAGANGYT
TRBJ1-2 TRBV6-5 ASITGVVQGYGYT
TRBJ1-1 TRBV19 ASSSDAGVWGRRGTEAF
TRBJ2-3 TRBV27 ASSLSRDRGRDTQY
TRBJ1-1 TRBV6-5 ASSYTTTNTEAF
TRBJ1-6 TRBV24-1 ATSDLEDNSPLH
TRBJ2-7 TRBV13 ASSLRQKSYEQY
TRBJ1-1 TRBV5-4 ASSFLRQRVRDLTEAF
TRBJ1-1 TRBV7-2 ASSLVGTGSPEAF
TRBJ2-5 TRBV30 AWIPGTSGSTETQY
TRBJ2-6 TRBV18 ASSPPRQARSGANVLT
TRBJ2-3 TRBV7-2 ASSLVGGGRGDTQY
TRBJ2-1 TRBV7-9 ASSQFGGGSGNNEQF
TRBJ2-1 TRBV27 ASSCGTGGHNEQF
TRBJ1-1 TRBV29-1 SVTDRGTEAF
TRBJ2-1 TRBV11-2 ASYGGGAAGQF
TRBJ1-4 TRBV6-5 ASSYSGTGTFGTNEKLF
TRBJ1-2 TRBV6-5 ASRGTGRGNGYT
TRBJ2-1 TRBV19 ASSPKGDSRVGEQF
TRBJ2-5 TRBV29-1 SVVPQALTAGETQY
TRBJ2-1 TRBV7-6 ASSLRSSGGARIDEQF